This TCR beta chain was retrieved from a study of blood T cells in healthy people across ages. Through a sample-barcoded 5' primer and a J-beta primer mix, a second PCR was run for about 6 to 12 cycles. One entry per CDR3 protein, called by TCRdb with MiXCR from the 5' RACE reads. Of 550,000 to 750,000 distinct CDR3 sequences listed, roughly 21% are singletons. Specimen: blood. The receptor was isolated from a man between 65 and 79 years old in good health.

CDR3 sequence: CAWSRGSPGNNNEQFF. The CDR3 coding sequence is TGTGCCTGGAGTCGCGGGAGCCCGGGAAATAACAATGAGCAGTTCTTC. The rearrangement uses TRBV30 and TRBJ2-1, with 7 bases that match TRBD2. This CDR3 comprises 16 residues. Germline-derived CDR1 and CDR2 are GTSNPN and SVGIG (reference sequence). The J segment lost 5 bases and the V segment lost 2 bases, leaving 12 bases of the junction unmatched.